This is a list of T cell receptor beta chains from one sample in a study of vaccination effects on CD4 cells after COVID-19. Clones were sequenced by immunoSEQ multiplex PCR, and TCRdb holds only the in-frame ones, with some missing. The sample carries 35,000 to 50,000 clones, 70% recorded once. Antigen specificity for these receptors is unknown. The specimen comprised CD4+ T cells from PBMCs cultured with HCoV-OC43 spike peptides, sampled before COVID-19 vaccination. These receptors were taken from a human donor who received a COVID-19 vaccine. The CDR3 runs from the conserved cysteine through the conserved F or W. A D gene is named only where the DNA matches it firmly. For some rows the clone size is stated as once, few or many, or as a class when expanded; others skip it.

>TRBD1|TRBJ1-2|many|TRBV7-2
TGTGCCAGCAGCCCCGGGACAGGGGACCCTCTTCCCTATGGCTACACCTTC
CASSPGTGDPLPYGYTF
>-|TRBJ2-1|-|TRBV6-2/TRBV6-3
TGTGCCAGCAGTTACTCGCCTCGGTGGAGCTCCTACAATGAGCAGTTCTTC
CASSYSPRWSSYNEQFF
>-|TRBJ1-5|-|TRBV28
TGTGCCAGCAGTTGGGCCTTCGAACGCGGGGGGAATCAGCCCCAGCATTTT
CASSWAFERGGNQPQHF
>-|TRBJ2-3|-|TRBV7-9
TGTGCCAGCAGCTTAGTCTCGCATTCGACAATTAGCACAGATACGCAGTATTTT
CASSLVSHSTISTDTQYF
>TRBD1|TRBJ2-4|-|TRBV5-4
TGTGCCAGCAGCGAGCAGGGGGTAAAAAACATTCAGTACTTC
CASSEQGVKNIQYF
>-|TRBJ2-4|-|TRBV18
TGTGCCAGCTCACCACCGAGGAGAGAGGGGGCCAAAAACATTCAGTACTTC
CASSPPRREGAKNIQYF
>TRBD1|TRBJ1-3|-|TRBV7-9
TGTGCCAGCAGTCGGGACAGGGCCTCTGGAAACACCATATATTTT
CASSRDRASGNTIYF
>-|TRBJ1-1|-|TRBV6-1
TGTGCCAGCAGTGAAAGCGTGAACACTGAAGCTTTCTTT
CASSESVNTEAFF
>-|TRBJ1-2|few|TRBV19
TGTGCCAGTAGTATGTGGGACTATGGCTACACCTTC
CASSMWDYGYTF
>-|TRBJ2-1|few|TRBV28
TGTGCCAGCAGCGCTAGTCCGGGACTGGGGAGCTCCTACAATGAGCAGTTCTTC
CASSASPGLGSSYNEQFF
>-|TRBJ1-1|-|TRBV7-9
TGTGCCAGCAGCTCTCCTAAGACAGGCGAAGCTTTCTTT
CASSSPKTGEAFF
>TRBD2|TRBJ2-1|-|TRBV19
TGTGCCAGTAGTATAGACCGAGCGGGAGGTGAGCAGTTCTTC
CASSIDRAGGEQFF
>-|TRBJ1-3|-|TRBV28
TGTGCCAGCAGTTCTTGGGACTACTCTGGAAACACCATATATTTT
CASSSWDYSGNTIYF
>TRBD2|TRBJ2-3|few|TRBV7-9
TGTGCCAGCAGCCCCGCCCGGGGCGGGAGGAAAGGCGGCACAGATACGCAGTATTTT
CASSPARGGRKGGTDTQYF
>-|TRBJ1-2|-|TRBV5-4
TGTGCCAGCACAATTACCGGGACGCTCGAAGGCTACACCTTC
CASTITGTLEGYTF
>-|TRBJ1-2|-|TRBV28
TGTGCCAGCAGTTTAGGAGGCACAGCGAACGGCTACACCTTC
CASSLGGTANGYTF
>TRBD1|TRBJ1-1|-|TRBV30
TGTGCCTGGTTGAGGGGCAGGGGGATGACTGAAGCTTTCTTT
CAWLRGRGMTEAFF
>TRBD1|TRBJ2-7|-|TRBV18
TGTGCCAGCTCACCACCCGTTGGGACAGGGTCCTACGAGCAGTACTTC
CASSPPVGTGSYEQYF
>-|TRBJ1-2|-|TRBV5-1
TGCGCCAGCAGGGAAAAAGGGAGGGGGTACTATGGCTACACCTTC
CASREKGRGYYGYTF
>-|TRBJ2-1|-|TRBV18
TGTGCCAGCTCACCACCCCTCTTCACGGGTGGTAGCAATGAGCAGTTCTTC
CASSPPLFTGGSNEQFF
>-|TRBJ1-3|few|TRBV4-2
TGTGCCAGCAGCCAAGATCCAGGACTTGGAAACACCATATATTTT
CASSQDPGLGNTIYF
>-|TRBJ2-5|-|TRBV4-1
TGCGCCAGTAGTGGGGGCGGGCTACAAGAGACCCAGTACTTC
CASSGGGLQETQYF
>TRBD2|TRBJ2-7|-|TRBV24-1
TGTGCCACCAGTGAAGGACTAGCGGCCCGGGGCGTGGACTTC
CATSEGLAARGVDF
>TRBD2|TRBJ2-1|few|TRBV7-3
TGTGCCAGCAGCCCAACCGGGACTAGCGGGGGAGCCTACAATGAGCAGTTCTTC
CASSPTGTSGGAYNEQFF
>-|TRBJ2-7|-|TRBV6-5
TGTGCCAGCAGGGGGGGGCCGGGCGAGCAGTACTTC
CASRGGPGEQYF
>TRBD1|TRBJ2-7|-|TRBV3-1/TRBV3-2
TGTGCCAGCAGCCAAAGGGACAGGACCTACGAGCAGTACTTC
CASSQRDRTYEQYF
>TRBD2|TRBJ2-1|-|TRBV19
TGTGCCAGTAGTATAAGGTCTAGCGGGAGTAGTGAGCAGTTCTTC
CASSIRSSGSSEQFF
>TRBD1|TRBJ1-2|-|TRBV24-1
TGTGCCACCAGTGATCAAGGGGACAGCTATGGCTACACCTTC
CATSDQGDSYGYTF
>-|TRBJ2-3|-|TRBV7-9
TGTGCCAGCAGCTTAGCGACGCCAGATACGCAGTATTTT
CASSLATPDTQYF
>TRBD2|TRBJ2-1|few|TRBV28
TGTGCCAGCGGAGCGGGAGGGTCGAGCTCCTACAATGAGCAGTTCTTC
CASGAGGSSSYNEQFF
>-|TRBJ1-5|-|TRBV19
TGTGCCAGTAGTATTTTGGAGGGGCCCTCTATTTATAGCAATCAGCCCCAGCATTTT
CASSILEGPSIYSNQPQHF
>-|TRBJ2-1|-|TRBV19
TGTGCCAGTAGTATGCCCGGACAGGGACTAAGACACAACAATGAGCAGTTCTTC
CASSMPGQGLRHNNEQFF
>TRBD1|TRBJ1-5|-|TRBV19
TGTGCCAGTAGTCGACAGGGTAATCAGCCCCAGCATTTT
CASSRQGNQPQHF
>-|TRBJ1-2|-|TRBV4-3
TGCGCCAGCAGCCGGAGGTCCGGGGGCCCCAACTATGGCTACACCTTC
CASSRRSGGPNYGYTF
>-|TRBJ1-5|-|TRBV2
TGTGCCAGCAGCGCGGAACTTAATCAGCCCCAGCATTTT
CASSAELNQPQHF
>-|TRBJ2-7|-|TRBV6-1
TGTGCCAGCAGTGACCCGGTCATGAAGCAGTACTTC
CASSDPVMKQYF
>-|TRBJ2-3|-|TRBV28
TGTGCCGGAGGAAGGGCCAACACAGATACGCAGTATTTT
CAGGRANTDTQYF
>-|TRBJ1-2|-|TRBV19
TGTGCCAGTAGTTACGGACGGACTAACTATGGCTACACCTTC
CASSYGRTNYGYTF
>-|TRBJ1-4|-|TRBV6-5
TGTGCCAGCAGTCTCGGCCTTAATGCGGAAAAACTGTTTTTT
CASSLGLNAEKLFF
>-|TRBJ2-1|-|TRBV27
TGTGCCAGCGCCCGGGGGTTGAGGGTCACGAACTCCTACAATGAGCAGTTCTTC
CASARGLRVTNSYNEQFF
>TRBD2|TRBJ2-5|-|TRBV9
TGTGCCAGCAGCGTAAGTACTAGCGGACAAGAGACCCAGTACTTC
CASSVSTSGQETQYF
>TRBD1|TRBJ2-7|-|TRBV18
TGTGCCAGCTCACAAACCTTGACAGGGGCCTACGAGCAGTACTTC
CASSQTLTGAYEQYF
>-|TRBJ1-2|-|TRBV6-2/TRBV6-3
TGTGCCAGCAGTTACCCGACCTATGGCTACACCTTC
CASSYPTYGYTF
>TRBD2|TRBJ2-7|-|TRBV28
TGTGCCAGCACCACCTCGGGGGGGTTCTACGAGCAGTACTTC
CASTTSGGFYEQYF
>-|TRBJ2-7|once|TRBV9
TGTGCCAGCAGCGTAGGCCCAGGGTCCTACGAGCAGTACTTC
CASSVGPGSYEQYF
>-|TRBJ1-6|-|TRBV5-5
TGTGCCAGCAGCTTGGCGCAGCATAATTCACCCCTCCACTTT
CASSLAQHNSPLHF
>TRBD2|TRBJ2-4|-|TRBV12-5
TGTGCTAGTGGTTTGGGCAGGACGAGGGGACTAGCGGGGGGAGTGGACAAAAACATTCAGTACTTC
CASGLGRTRGLAGGVDKNIQYF
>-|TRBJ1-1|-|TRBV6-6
TGTGCCAGCAGTTACTCCCTTGGTCCTAAAACTGAAGCTTTCTTT
CASSYSLGPKTEAFF
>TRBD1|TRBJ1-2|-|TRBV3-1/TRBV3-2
TGTGCCAGCAGCCAAGGCCAGGGGGCCGGCTACACCTTC
CASSQGQGAGYTF
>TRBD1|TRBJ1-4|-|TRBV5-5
TGTGCCAGCAGCCCTCTTTGGGACAGTAATGAAAAACTGTTTTTT
CASSPLWDSNEKLFF
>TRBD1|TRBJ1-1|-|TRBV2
TGTGCCAGCAGGGACAGGGGGGTAGGTGAAGCTTTCTTT
CASRDRGVGEAFF
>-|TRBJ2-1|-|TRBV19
TGTGCCAGTAGTAGGAAAATTGATGAGCAGTTCTTC
CASSRKIDEQFF
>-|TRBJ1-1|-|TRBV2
TGTGCCAGCATGCGCCCCGGGATAACTGAAGCTTTCTTT
CASMRPGITEAFF
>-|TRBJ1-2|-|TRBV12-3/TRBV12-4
TGTGCCAGCAGTCCTACCGGCGGATCCGGCTACACCTTC
CASSPTGGSGYTF
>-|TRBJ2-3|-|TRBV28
TGTGCCAGCAGTCGGGACATGTCCACAGATACGCAGTATTTT
CASSRDMSTDTQYF
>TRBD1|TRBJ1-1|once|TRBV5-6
TGTGCCAGCAGCCGACAGGGGGAAGGAGGCACTGAAGCTTTCTTT
CASSRQGEGGTEAFF
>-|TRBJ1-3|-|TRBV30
TGTGCCTGGAGTGTACCGGGCAGGACCTCTGGAAACACCATATATTTT
CAWSVPGRTSGNTIYF
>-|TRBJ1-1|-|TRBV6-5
TGTGCCAGCAGCCTCTCCCCGGCCGGCGGGACTGAAGCTTTCTTT
CASSLSPAGGTEAFF
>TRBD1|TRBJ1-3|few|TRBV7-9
TGTGCCAGCAGCCTGGGACAGGGTCACGGAAACACCATATATTTT
CASSLGQGHGNTIYF